This TCR beta chain stems from a study of T cell repertoires in cytomegalovirus infection (dated by TCRdb to 2018 to 2020). About the study as a whole: Because public TCR beta signatures pointed to carriage of CMV infection together with the matching HLA type, the HLA type of each donor mattered for the analysis. Results and caveats for the whole study, not just this receptor: In both this cohort and an independent roughly 360-donor cohort, the cumulative frequency of public TCR beta family members distinguished carriers of CMV infection plus the relevant HLA type. In the ex vivo response, HLA-C-restricted CMV-specific TCR beta clonotypes were dominant, and in two of eight donors the single most frequent clonotype came from this HLA-C-restricted group.

The CDR3 spans 14 residues, from the cysteine through the phenylalanine. The read is trimmed to its CDR3 DNA, 42 bases read in frame from base 1. Looking up the germline V gene yields CDR1 MDHEN and CDR2 SYDVKM. V ends up 6 bases short and J 5 bases short, with an unmatched junction base count of 9. This clonotype was counted between two and nine times. Its antigen is not yet known. It has no much larger one-base neighbor in the sample; base qualities were not kept. Sequencing used an Illumina HiSeq 1500. TCRdb reworked the public reads: Q25 trimming with fastp, MiXCR clone assembly, productive beta chains retained. Records with the same CDR3 protein are collapsed into one entry carrying the most frequent genes and DNA. The sample table lists approximately 250,000 distinct CDR3 sequences, 9% to 15% of them with a count of one. The ten largest clones capture approximately 1.6% of the sample.

Sequencing was carried out using PBMCs. This TCR was recovered from a human donor in good health (CMV status not recorded). Some clones in this sample may be carry-over from other donors' samples. The V gene is TRBV28 and the J gene is TRBJ1-1; TRBD1 fits 7 bases in the junction. CDR3 region: CASSLQGMWTEAFF. The nucleotide sequence reads TGTGCCAGCAGCCTACAGGGGATGTGGACTGAAGCTTTCTTT.